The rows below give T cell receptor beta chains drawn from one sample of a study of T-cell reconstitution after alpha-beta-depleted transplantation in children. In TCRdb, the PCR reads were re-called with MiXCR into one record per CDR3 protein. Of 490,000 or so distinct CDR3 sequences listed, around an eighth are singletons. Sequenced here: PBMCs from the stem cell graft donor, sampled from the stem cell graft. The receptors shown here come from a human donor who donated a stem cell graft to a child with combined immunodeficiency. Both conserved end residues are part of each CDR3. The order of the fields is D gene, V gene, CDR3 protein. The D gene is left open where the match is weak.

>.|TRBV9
CASSPGGLANEKLFF
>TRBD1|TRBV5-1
CASKEGQGWDNEQFF
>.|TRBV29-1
CSVDRGGAAGELFF
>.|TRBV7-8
CASSLVPLEEAFF
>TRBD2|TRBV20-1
CSAGLAGPQETQYF
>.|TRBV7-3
CASSPLGVGEQFF
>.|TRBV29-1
CSVEGKSTEAFF
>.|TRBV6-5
CASSYQGNSPLHF
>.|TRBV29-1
CSVGRVGQETQYF
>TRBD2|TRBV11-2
CASSLGLAGAVQFF
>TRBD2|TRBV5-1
CASSGGLAESSYNEQFF
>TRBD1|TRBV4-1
CASSPPGGTLGANVLTF
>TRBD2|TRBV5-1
CASSSRGTTANTGELFF
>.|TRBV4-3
CASSPRSRGVQYF
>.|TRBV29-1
CSVADSRSNYGYTF
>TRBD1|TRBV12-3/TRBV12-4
CASSRRDRGVIQYF
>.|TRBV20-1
CSARPRGDSSYNEQFF
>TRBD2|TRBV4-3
CASSNRLAEEQFF
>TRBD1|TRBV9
CASSDRPWQGAYNEQFF
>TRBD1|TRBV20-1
CSASGTDNTGELFF
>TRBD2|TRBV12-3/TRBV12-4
CASSRAGATNEQFF
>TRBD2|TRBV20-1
CSARGTSGIQAYNEQFF
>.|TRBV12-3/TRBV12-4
CASSLAGRIKETQYF
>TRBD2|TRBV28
CASSPGLAGGTVF
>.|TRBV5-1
CASSLRGESPLHF
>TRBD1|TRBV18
CASSPLGTGDTGELFF
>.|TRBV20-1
CSARDVPGLSTDTQYF
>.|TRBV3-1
CASSQDDRKQFF
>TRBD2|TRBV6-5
CASSYPGLAGRDEQFF
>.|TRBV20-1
CSAREPGREKLFF
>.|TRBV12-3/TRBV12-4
CASSRDPRTDTQYF
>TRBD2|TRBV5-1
CASSSEGLAGIDEQFF
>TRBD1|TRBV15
CATSRDRGRQPQHF
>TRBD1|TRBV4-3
CASSQDSGQGGQPQHF
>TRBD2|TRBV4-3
CASSQALSREASYNEQFF
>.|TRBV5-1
CASSPLSSLSFGYTF